This T cell receptor (beta chain) was found in a study of blood T cell repertoires in COVID-19. At the level of the study: From the United States, Italy and Spain came samples of acute and convalescent COVID-19. The analysed material was cDNA or gDNA that came from T cells, B-cell-depleted T cells, or PBMCs.

Cohort assignment relied on participant-reported clinical history. Original processing notes: Quantification of nucleated cells was approximated via reference gene primer amplification. Sequencing was performed with immunoSEQ multiplex PCR; in TCRdb, only in-frame clones are kept and a portion is missing. That table is the source of V, J and clone size, and D and trimming were worked out from the DNA. This table holds 180,000 or so clones, roughly 89% found once. Trimming pared 4 bases from V and 0 bases from J, leaving 19 bases between. This CDR3 has 17 residues. Looked up from germline, CDR1 is LGHNA and CDR2 is YNFKEQ.

The chain is built from TRBV4-2 and TRBJ2-7; maybe TRBD2 (5 bases). The clonotype comes from a middle-aged woman with acute COVID-19. The material sequenced was PBMCs or T cells enriched from blood (not recorded which). The CDR3 here is CASSRAAGTGSSYEQYF. CDR3 sequence (DNA): TGTGCCAGCAGCCGAGCCGCTGGCACTGGGAGCTCCTACGAGCAGTACTTC.